This TCR beta chain was documented in a study of shared clonotypes between healthy human individuals. Per sorted-subset replicate PCR, input was about 180 ng DNA, representing tens of thousands of T cell genomes. Method: immunoSEQ multiplex PCR; TCRdb's copy keeps in-frame clones and lacks some. The sample includes 2 million to 3 million clones, 80% to 95% seen only once; the top ten take approximately 0.37%. This CDR3 is built from 14 residues. Germline loops: CDR1 ENHRY, CDR2 SYGVKD. V lost 4 bases to trimming and J lost 8 bases; unmatched junction nucleotides: 7. V and J are TRBV10-3 and TRBJ2-4; 8 bases are shared with TRBD2. The origin of this receptor is a man between 18 and 29 years old in good health. Some clones in this sample may be carry-over from other donors' samples. The sequenced sample was naive CD4+ T cells from PBMCs. The subset was: CD45RA+ positively selected. The chain's CDR3 is CAISGSSGTDIQYF. The CDR3 DNA is TGTGCCATCAGTGGGAGTAGCGGGACGGACATTCAGTACTTC.